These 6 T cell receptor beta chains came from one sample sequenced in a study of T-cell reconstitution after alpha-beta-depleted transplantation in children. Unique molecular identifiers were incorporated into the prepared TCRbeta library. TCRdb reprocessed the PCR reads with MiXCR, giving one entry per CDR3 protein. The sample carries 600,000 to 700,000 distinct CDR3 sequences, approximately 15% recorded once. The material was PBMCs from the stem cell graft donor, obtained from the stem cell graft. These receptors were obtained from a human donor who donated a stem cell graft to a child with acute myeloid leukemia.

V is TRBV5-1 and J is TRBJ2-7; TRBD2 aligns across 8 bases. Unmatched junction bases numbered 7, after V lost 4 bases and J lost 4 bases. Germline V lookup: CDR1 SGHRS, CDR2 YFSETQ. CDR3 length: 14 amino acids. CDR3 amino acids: CASSVRTSRYEQYV. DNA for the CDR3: TGCGCCAGCAGCGTAAGGACTAGCAGATACGAGCAGTACGTC.

This CDR3 reads CSASGRPSYEQYV. The CDR3 nucleotides read TGCAGTGCTAGTGGCAGGCCCTCCTACGAGCAGTACGTC. The chain employs TRBV20-1 and TRBJ2-7; D is ambiguous. V gave up 3 bases and J gave up 0 bases, with 9 bases separating them. The CDR3 contains 13 residues. The V gene's germline CDR1 is DFQATT and CDR2 SNEGSKA (reference sequence).

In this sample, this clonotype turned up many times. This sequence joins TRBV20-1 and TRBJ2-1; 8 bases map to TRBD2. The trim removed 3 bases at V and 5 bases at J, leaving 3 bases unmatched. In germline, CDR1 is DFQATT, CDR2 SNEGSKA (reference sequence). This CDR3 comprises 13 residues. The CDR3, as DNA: TGCAGTGCTAGCACGGGGGGGGACAATGAGCAGTTCTTC. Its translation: CSASTGGDNEQFF.

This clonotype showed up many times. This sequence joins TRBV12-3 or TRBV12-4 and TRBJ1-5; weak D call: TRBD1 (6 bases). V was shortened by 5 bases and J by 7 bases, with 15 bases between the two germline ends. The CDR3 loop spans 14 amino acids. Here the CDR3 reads CASSRQEVRQPQHF. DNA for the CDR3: TGTGCCAGCAGTAGACAGGAAGTCAGGCAGCCCCAGCATTTT.

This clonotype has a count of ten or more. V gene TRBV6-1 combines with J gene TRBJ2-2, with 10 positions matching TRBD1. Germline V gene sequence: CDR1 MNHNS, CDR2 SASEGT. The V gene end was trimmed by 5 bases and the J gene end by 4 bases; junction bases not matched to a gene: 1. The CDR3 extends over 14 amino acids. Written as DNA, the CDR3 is TGTGCCAGCAGTCGGACAGGGGGCACCGGGGAGCTGTTTTTT. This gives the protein CASSRTGGTGELFF.

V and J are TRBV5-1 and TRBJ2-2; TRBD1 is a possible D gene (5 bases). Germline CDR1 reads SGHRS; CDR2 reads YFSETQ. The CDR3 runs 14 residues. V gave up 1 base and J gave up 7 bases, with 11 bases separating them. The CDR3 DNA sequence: TGCGCCAGCAGCTTGAAGGGGCCGAGCGGGGAGCTGTTTTTT. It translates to CASSLKGPSGELFF. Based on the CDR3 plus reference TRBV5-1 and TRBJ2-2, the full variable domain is KAGVTQTPRYLIKTRGQQVTLSCSPISGHRSVSWYQQTPGQGLQFLFEYFSETQRNKGNFPGRFSGRQFSNSRSEMNVSTLELGDSALYLCASSLKGPSGELFFGEGSRLTVL.